This paragraph reports one TCR beta chain. There is no known antigen for this receptor. No much larger clone is present one base from it, and per-base qualities are unavailable. Enrolling through a virtual design, the prospective study's participants ranged in age from about 18 to 89 years and lived across 20 to 25 United States geographic areas. To assign participants to cohorts, the prospective study relied on clinical history that participants themselves reported in a screening survey and a study questionnaire. Mobile phlebotomists in the prospective study collected whole blood, serum and a nasopharyngeal or oropharyngeal swab from every participant. Participants in the prospective study had the option to provide additional blood draws and questionnaires over a 2-month period. Blood samples from the prospective study were shipped frozen or at room temperature prior to DNA extraction. The record originates from a study of blood T cell repertoires in COVID-19 (dated by TCRdb to 2018 to 2021). As for the study more broadly: Samples from collaborators originated in the United States, Italy and Spain and spanned both the acute and convalescent phases of COVID-19. The prospective study material was composed of cDNA or gDNA derived from T cells, B-cell-depleted T cells, or PBMCs. Subjects who had been exposed to COVID-19, were actively infected with it, or had recovered from it provided the deeply sampled blood TCRbeta repertoires that made up the dataset. A freely available public database, intended as a resource for researchers studying the immune response to SARS-CoV-2, is where the repertoires were released. The samples were drawn from the first 160 participants of the ongoing ImmuneRACE study and from 1,254 subjects provided by 6 global collaborators. Sample metadata almost always included a de-identified subject ID, COVID-19 status, age in years and sex. Where available, HLA class I and class II types were taken from metadata supplied by the sample provider and were not determined by assay-based typing.

The immunoSEQ Assay, a bias-controlled multiplex PCR, was used to amplify TCRbeta CDR3 regions from genomic DNA. The paper's processing steps were these. The number of nucleated cells in each sample was estimated from the amplification of reference gene primers within the assay. Sequence reads were collapsed and filtered to measure the absolute abundance of every unique TCRbeta CDR3 rearrangement. For each sample, productive Simpson clonality was calculated as the square root of Simpson's diversity index over productive rearrangements. TCRdb took over this immuneACCESS table, retaining in-frame rearrangements with V and J assigned. Such tables are incomplete; in checked studies, under half of the missing clones stem from an unresolved V gene, and the remainder is unexplained. D and trimming were read from the DNA, whereas the V and J calls and clone size are those reported in that table. The table for this sample lists more than 100,000 clones; around 80% of them were counted only once. The ten largest make up roughly 2.3% of the sample.

Here V drops 1 base and J drops 6 bases, and the junction holds 10 bases not matched to any gene. CDR1 and CDR2, per the germline V gene (reference sequence), are LNHNV and YYDKDF. From the cysteine up to the phenylalanine, the CDR3 has a length of 16 residues. Only the CDR3 portion is preserved as DNA: 48 bases, with reading frame beginning at the first base. Paper-wide results and their limitations: The amount of clinical and demographic metadata varied by source and participant and was provided uncurated.

The rearranged segments are TRBV15 and TRBJ2-7; TRBD1 lines up with 9 middle nucleotides. The specimen sequenced was PBMCs or T cells enriched from blood (not recorded which). The sequence was collected from a man aged 35 to 55 with acute COVID-19. The nucleotides read TGTGCCACCAGCAGAGCCGGCGGACAGGGGAGGGGCGAGCAGTACTTC. Protein translation: CATSRAGGQGRGEQYF.